These T cell receptor beta chains were read from a single sample in a study of CD8+ T cells in alopecia areata. Assay: immunoSEQ multiplex PCR; the TCRdb copy retains only in-frame clones and omits some. Among around 190,000 clones, about 61% were seen once, and the ten largest hold 4.9%. The material sequenced was CD8+ T cells sorted from blood. These TCRs come from a human donor in good health. The CDR3 runs from the conserved cysteine through the conserved F or W. Each record gives: CDR3 protein, CDR3 DNA, J gene, V gene, D gene, clone size. The D gene is left open where the match is weak. Clone size is shown for a subset of rows, as once, few, many or a class of expanded clone.

CASSPGQGVNGYTF | TGTGCCAGCTCACCGGGACAGGGGGTTAATGGCTACACCTTC | TRBJ1-2 | TRBV18 | TRBD1 | few
CASSLGGKQYF | TGTGCCAGCAGCTTGGGCGGGAAGCAGTACTTC | TRBJ2-7 | TRBV27 | . | .
CASSLEGQDYGYTF | TGTGCCAGCAGCTTAGAGGGACAGGATTATGGCTACACCTTC | TRBJ1-2 | TRBV13 | TRBD1 | .
CASSADREISPLHF | TGTGCCAGCAGTGCCGACAGGGAAATTTCACCCCTCCACTTT | TRBJ1-6 | TRBV13 | TRBD1 | .
CASSQTSGRYTGELFF | TGTGCCAGCAGCCAAACTAGCGGGAGATACACCGGGGAGCTGTTTTTT | TRBJ2-2 | TRBV2 | TRBD2 | .
CASSLRENEKLFF | TGTGCCAGCAGCTTGCGGGAGAATGAAAAACTGTTTTTT | TRBJ1-4 | TRBV7-9 | . | few
CSVIAVAKNIQYF | TGCAGCGTGATTGCAGTGGCCAAAAACATTCAGTACTTC | TRBJ2-4 | TRBV29-1 | . | few
CASSEPPGLAGRQETQYF | TGTGCCAGCAGTGAACCTCCGGGACTAGCGGGACGCCAAGAGACCCAGTACTTC | TRBJ2-5 | TRBV2 | TRBD2 | .
CASSRDSRMFNYGYTF | TGTGCCAGCAGTCGGGACAGCCGTATGTTTAACTATGGCTACACCTTC | TRBJ1-2 | TRBV14 | TRBD1 | once
CASSQGQGGTEAFF | TGCGCCAGCAGCCAGGGACAGGGAGGCACTGAAGCTTTCTTT | TRBJ1-1 | TRBV4-1 | TRBD1 | .
CATGGIYYNEQFF | TGTGCCACCGGCGGCATCTATTACAATGAGCAGTTCTTC | TRBJ2-1 | TRBV6-5 | . | many
CSVSYRADSPLHF | TGCAGCGTTTCGTATAGGGCCGACTCACCCCTCCACTTT | TRBJ1-6 | TRBV29-1 | . | .
CASSTAISTDTQYF | TGTGCCAGCAGTACCGCGATAAGCACAGATACGCAGTATTTT | TRBJ2-3 | TRBV27 | . | .
CASSPWMWRRGYGYTF | TGTGCCAGCAGCCCATGGATGTGGAGAAGAGGCTATGGCTACACCTTC | TRBJ1-2 | TRBV7-9 | . | .
CASMIGGGSTDTQYF | TGTGCCAGCATGATCGGCGGGGGGAGCACAGATACGCAGTATTTT | TRBJ2-3 | TRBV7-9 | TRBD2 | .
CASSEGRSNYGYTF | TGTGCCAGCAGTGAGGGCAGATCTAACTATGGCTACACCTTC | TRBJ1-2 | TRBV2 | . | .
CASSSPGEQYF | TGTGCCAGCAGTTCCCCGGGTGAGCAGTACTTC | TRBJ2-7 | TRBV6-5 | . | .
CSVEWGTGGYTF | TGCAGCGTTGAATGGGGGACAGGTGGCTACACCTTC | TRBJ1-2 | TRBV29-1 | TRBD1 | .
CASSLWESPYEQYF | TGTGCCAGCAGCCTATGGGAGTCTCCCTACGAGCAGTACTTC | TRBJ2-7 | TRBV11-2 | . | .
CASSGSFSGELFF | TGTGCCAGCAGTGGGTCTTTCTCCGGGGAGCTGTTTTTT | TRBJ2-2 | TRBV25-1 | . | once
CASSGDRGWQETQYF | TGTGCCAGCAGTGGAGACAGGGGATGGCAAGAGACCCAGTACTTC | TRBJ2-5 | TRBV2 | TRBD1 | .
CASSFLTGSGGAADTQYF | TGTGCCAGCAGTTTCTTAACGGGGAGCGGGGGGGCCGCAGATACGCAGTATTTT | TRBJ2-3 | TRBV27 | TRBD2 | .
CASSLVLAGDTDTQYF | TGTGCCAGCAGCTTAGTGCTAGCGGGGGACACAGATACGCAGTATTTT | TRBJ2-3 | TRBV7-9 | TRBD2 | .
CSAERGANNEQFF | TGCAGCGCTGAGCGGGGGGCCAACAATGAGCAGTTCTTC | TRBJ2-1 | TRBV29-1 | TRBD2 | .
CASSIRTGAGNEQFF | TGTGCCAGCAGCATTCGGACAGGGGCAGGTAATGAGCAGTTCTTC | TRBJ2-1 | TRBV21-1 | . | few
CASSVLSGGAKNIQYF | TGTGCCAGCAGTGTCCTAAGCGGGGGAGCCAAAAACATTCAGTACTTC | TRBJ2-4 | TRBV25-1 | TRBD2 | .
CASSEDGGAKETQYF | TGTGCCAGCAGTGAAGATGGGGGGGCTAAAGAGACCCAGTACTTC | TRBJ2-5 | TRBV2 | . | .
CASSLTGTGYQETQYF | TGTGCCAGCAGCTTAACCGGGACAGGCTACCAAGAGACCCAGTACTTC | TRBJ2-5 | TRBV11-2 | TRBD1 | .
CASSSPTGDGYTF | TGTGCCAGCAGCTCGCCCACAGGGGACGGCTACACCTTC | TRBJ1-2 | TRBV7-9 | TRBD1 | .
CASSVGSNQPQHF | TGTGCCAGCAGCGTCGGGAGCAATCAGCCCCAGCATTTT | TRBJ1-5 | TRBV9 | . | .
CASSYRDQGNEQFF | TGTGCCAGCAGTTACCGGGACCAAGGGAATGAGCAGTTCTTC | TRBJ2-1 | TRBV6-6 | . | .
CAGISRAFF | TGTGCCGGCATTAGTCGAGCTTTCTTT | TRBJ1-1 | TRBV7-3 | . | .
CASSFGQNTEAFF | TGTGCCAGCAGTTTCGGTCAAAACACTGAAGCTTTCTTT | TRBJ1-1 | TRBV27 | . | .
CASSHETTPGELFF | TGTGCCAGCAGCCACGAGACTACCCCCGGGGAGCTGTTTTTT | TRBJ2-2 | TRBV6-5 | . | .
CASKERGSSYEQYF | TGTGCCAGCAAGGAGCGGGGGAGCTCCTACGAGCAGTACTTC | TRBJ2-7 | TRBV6-5 | TRBD2 | .
CASSAYRGIVHQPQHF | TGTGCCAGCAGTGCATACAGGGGAATAGTGCATCAGCCCCAGCATTTT | TRBJ1-5 | TRBV28 | TRBD1 | .
CASSLGGKPVGELFF | TGTGCCAGCAGCTTAGGGGGGAAGCCGGTCGGAGAGCTGTTTTTT | TRBJ2-2 | TRBV7-9 | . | .
CASSLGEPSSYNEQFF | TGTGCCAGCAGCTTAGGGGAGCCGAGCTCCTACAATGAGCAGTTCTTC | TRBJ2-1 | TRBV11-2 | . | many
CASSLVPHEQYF | TGTGCCAGCAGCTTAGTCCCCCACGAGCAGTACTTC | TRBJ2-7 | TRBV7-9 | . | .
CASSFRGQGNIQYF | TGTGCCAGCAGCTTCCGGGGGCAGGGGAACATTCAGTACTTC | TRBJ2-4 | TRBV13 | . | few
CAISDGPSGGAIDEQFF | TGTGCCATCAGTGACGGTCCTAGCGGGGGGGCCATCGATGAGCAGTTCTTC | TRBJ2-1 | TRBV10-3 | TRBD2 | .
CSVVTLNTGELFF | TGCAGCGTTGTGACTCTGAACACCGGGGAGCTGTTTTTT | TRBJ2-2 | TRBV29-1 | . | few
CASSEGAAQETQYF | TGTGCCAGCAGTGAAGGGGCGGCCCAAGAGACCCAGTACTTC | TRBJ2-5 | TRBV6-5 | . | .
CASSQEPASYEQYF | TGCGCCAGCAGCCAAGAACCAGCGTCCTACGAGCAGTACTTC | TRBJ2-7 | TRBV4-1 | . | .
CASSPKQGGELFF | TGCGCCAGCAGCCCAAAGCAGGGAGGGGAGCTGTTTTTT | TRBJ2-2 | TRBV4-1 | . | few
CASGQGSSEYEQYF | TGTGCCAGCGGACAGGGGAGTTCAGAATACGAGCAGTACTTC | TRBJ2-7 | TRBV5-6 | TRBD1 | once
CSVEDKAPNEQFF | TGCAGCGTTGAAGATAAGGCACCCAATGAGCAGTTCTTC | TRBJ2-1 | TRBV29-1 | . | .
CASSQSPPGHEAKNIQYF | TGCGCCAGCAGTCAATCGCCCCCGGGACACGAAGCCAAAAACATTCAGTACTTC | TRBJ2-4 | TRBV23-1 | . | .